Below are 31 T cell receptor beta chains sequenced from a single sample in a study of blood T cell repertoires in COVID-19. The assay was immunoSEQ multiplex PCR, and TCRdb's table has in-frame clones only and misses some. The table records some 380,000 clones, 88% of them present only once. Sequenced sample: PBMCs or T cells enriched from blood (not recorded which). The receptors stem from a woman between 40 and 50 years old with acute COVID-19.

This chain joins TRBV25-1 and TRBJ1-2, with 12 bases identical to TRBD1. Trimming at V came to 6 bases and at J to 7 bases, leaving 12 bases not matched to a gene. In germline, CDR1 is MGHDK, CDR2 SYGVNS. The CDR3 loop spans 16 amino acids. The DNA for the CDR3 is TGTGCCAGCAGAGCGTACCGGGACAGGGGGCTAGGTGGCTACACCTTC. This sequence encodes CASRAYRDRGLGGYTF.

The CDR3 DNA follows: TGTGCCAGCAGTTTAGAATCCGGGACAGGAGGTACGAGGAGGGGCTACACCTTC. Encoded protein: CASSLESGTGGTRRGYTF. The J gene is TRBJ1-2, the V gene TRBV28, with 8 bases lining up with TRBD1. Looked up from germline, CDR1 is MDHEN and CDR2 is SYDVKM. V shed 2 bases and J 8 bases; nucleotides not matched to a gene: 19. This CDR3 has 18 amino acids.

CDR3 in amino acids: CASSRDGFSGNTIYF. DNA for the CDR3: TGTGCCAGCAGCCGTGACGGGTTCTCTGGAAACACCATATATTTT. The chain is built from TRBV7-9 and TRBJ1-3; D not resolved. This CDR3 is built from 15 residues. V was cut by 5 bases and J by 0 bases, with 11 bases left in between. Germline assignment: CDR1 SEHNR and CDR2 FQNEAQ (reference sequence).

The genes are TRBV4-1 and TRBJ1-1; 11 positions match TRBD1. The V gene end was trimmed by 4 bases and the J gene end by 6 bases; junction bases not matched to a gene: 7. CDR1 is MGHRA, CDR2 YSYEKL, per germline. This CDR3 is built from 15 residues. The CDR3: CASSLSGQGAAEAFF. The CDR3 DNA reads TGCGCCAGCAGCCTGTCCGGACAGGGGGCCGCTGAAGCTTTCTTT.

V gene TRBV6-1 combines with J gene TRBJ1-2, with 10 positions matching TRBD1. Germline trimming cut 3 bases from V and 8 bases from J; bases unmatched to any gene: 6. This CDR3 has 14 residues. Germline CDR1 and CDR2: MNHNS and SASEGT. The CDR3, as DNA: TGTGCCAGCAGTGACCGGGACAGGGGATTCGGCTACACCTTC. It specifies CASSDRDRGFGYTF.

This rearrangement joins TRBV6-1 to TRBJ1-2; a possible D gene is TRBD1 (6 bases). The CDR3 length is 16 residues. Germline CDR1 reads MNHNS; CDR2 reads SASEGT. V dropped 1 base and J dropped 4 bases, with 16 bases sitting between them. The DNA of the CDR3 is TGTGCCAGCAGTGAAGTCTATACAGGGCCCCTCTATGGCTACACCTTC. Its protein is CASSEVYTGPLYGYTF.

On this clone: The identical CDR3 is also encoded by other nucleotide sequences in the sample. The chain carries TRBV19 and TRBJ1-5, with D hard to call. Germline V gene lookup returns CDR1 LNHDA and CDR2 SQIVND (reference sequence). Trimming stripped 5 bases from V and 1 base from J, with 3 bases between. This CDR3 has 12 residues. In DNA form, the CDR3 reads TGTGCCAGTAGTGGCAGCAATCAGCCCCAGCATTTT. Amino acids: CASSGSNQPQHF. Combining the CDR3 with reference TRBV19 and TRBJ1-5 gives the whole variable domain DGGITQSPKYLFRKEGQNVTLSCEQNLNHDAMYWYRQDPGQGLRLIYYSQIVNDFQKGDIAEGYSVSREKKESFPLTVTSAQKNPTAFYLCASSGSNQPQHFGDGTRLSIL.

The V gene is TRBV2, the J gene TRBJ1-5; possibly TRBD1 for D (5 bases). Germline values: CDR1 SNHLY, CDR2 FYNNEI. CDR3 length equals 12 residues. Trimming took 6 bases from V and 2 from J, leaving 5 bases between them. As DNA, the CDR3 is TGTGCCAGCAGAGGGGGCAATCAGCCCCAGCATTTT. Translation: CASRGGNQPQHF.

The chain couples TRBV12-3 or TRBV12-4 to TRBJ1-2, with 8 bases aligning to TRBD1. The CDR3 has 13 residues. The J segment lost 3 bases and the V segment lost 5 bases, leaving 2 bases of the junction unmatched. The CDR3 nucleotides are TGTGCCAGCAGTCCGACAGGGGACTATGGCTACACCTTC. Protein: CASSPTGDYGYTF.

In its sample, this clone was seen a few times. The chain uses TRBV7-9 and TRBJ1-2; 7 positions match TRBD1. The CDR3 totals 18 residues. CDR1 is SEHNR and CDR2 is FQNEAQ in the germline V gene (reference sequence). Trimming took 4 bases from V and 8 from J; bases not matched to a gene: 22. This CDR3 reads CASSSGIFFTRGPGGYTF. As DNA, the CDR3 is TGTGCCAGCAGCTCTGGAATCTTTTTCACGAGGGGGCCGGGCGGCTACACCTTC.

The chain couples TRBV2 to TRBJ1-1; TRBD1 might be the D (6 bases). This CDR3 contains 15 residues. V lost 8 bases to trimming and J lost 4 bases, with 20 bases between them. CDR1 SNHLY and CDR2 FYNNEI come from the germline V gene. CDR3 amino acids: CASHRATGTFTEAFF. The CDR3 region has the DNA TGTGCCAGCCACAGGGCTACCGGAACTTTCACTGAAGCTTTCTTT. The full variable domain, completed using reference TRBV2 and TRBJ1-1, is EPEVTQTPSHQVTQMGQEVILRCVPISNHLYFYWYRQILGQKVEFLVSFYNNEISEKSEIFDDQFSVERPDGSNFTLKIRSTKLEDSAMYFCASHRATGTFTEAFFGQGTRLTVV.

The rearrangement joins TRBV18 to TRBJ1-5; the D gene is possibly TRBD1 (6 bases). Germline assignment: CDR1 KGHSH and CDR2 LQKENI. The CDR3 is 16 residues long. V was trimmed by 4 bases and J by 5 bases, leaving 18 bases between them. The CDR3, as DNA: TGTGCCAGCTCACTGGGGGCACAGGGATCGGATCAGCCCCAGCATTTT. This translates into CASSLGAQGSDQPQHF.

The rearrangement links TRBV4-1 to TRBJ2-7; 7 bases match TRBD2. V shed 1 base, J shed 0 bases, and the junction held 0 bases outside the gene matches. Germline V lookup: CDR1 MGHRA, CDR2 YSYEKL. The CDR3 contains 14 residues. The CDR3 spells CASSQAGGSYEQYF. The CDR3 region has the DNA TGCGCCAGCAGCCAAGCGGGGGGCTCCTACGAGCAGTACTTC.

In the case of this clone: Mismatch with germline at one junction end may stem from a read error. The chain is built from TRBV7-8 and TRBJ1-2; D call uncertain. This CDR3 spans 15 amino acids. Per the germline V gene, CDR1 is SGHVS and CDR2 is FQNEAQ. DNA for the CDR3: TGTGCCAGCAGCTTAGCGTTAGGCGATAACTACGGCTACACCTTC. Translation gives CASSLALGDNYGYTF.

The genes are TRBV3-1 (or the pseudogene TRBV3-2) and TRBJ1-3; D not certain. This CDR3 contains 15 residues. Germline V gene data show CDR1 as LGHDT and CDR2 as YNNKEL (reference sequence). V was cut by 4 bases and J by 0 bases, with 10 bases left in between. Here the CDR3 DNA reads TGTGCCAGCAGCCGAACACCCGACTCTGGAAACACCATATATTTT. The encoded protein is CASSRTPDSGNTIYF.

The chain recombines TRBV2 with TRBJ1-5; D uncertain. Germline assignment: CDR1 SNHLY and CDR2 FYNNEI. V lost 3 bases and J lost 1, with 7 bases in between. The CDR3 extends over 14 amino acids. CDR3: CASSEIQSNQPQHF. As DNA, the CDR3 is TGTGCCAGCAGTGAGATACAGAGCAATCAGCCCCAGCATTTT.

The chain has TRBV29-1 and TRBJ1-2; possibly TRBD1 for D (5 bases). V dropped 7 bases and J dropped 2 bases, with 14 bases sitting between them. Germline CDR1 SQVTM, CDR2 ANQGSEA. This CDR3 has 13 residues. This chain's CDR3 is CSARKTDNYGYTF. The CDR3 DNA reads TGCAGCGCCCGTAAGACAGACAACTATGGCTACACCTTC.

The V and J genes are TRBV29-1 and TRBJ1-3, with a weak D call TRBD1 (5 bases). V was clipped by 6 bases and J by 4 bases, with 19 bases between them. The CDR3 spans 15 residues. From germline, CDR1 is SQVTM and CDR2 ANQGSEA. CDR3 sequence (DNA): TGCAGCGTCCAAGGTGGGGGGTTTACAGGAAACACCATATATTTT. This codes for CSVQGGGFTGNTIYF. The full variable domain, rest sourced from reference TRBV29-1 and TRBJ1-3, is SAVISQKPSRDICQRGTSLTIQCQVDSQVTMMFWYRQQPGQSLTLIATANQGSEATYESGFVIDKFPISRPNLTFSTLTVSNMSPEDSSIYLCSVQGGGFTGNTIYFGEGSWLTVV.

The genes are TRBV11-2 and TRBJ2-5; 8 bases match TRBD2. V dropped 10 bases and J dropped 5; count of bases not matched to a gene: 9. The CDR3 runs to 13 residues. Germline V lookup: CDR1 SGHAT, CDR2 FQNNGV. CDR3 nucleotide sequence: TGTGCCACCAGGCGGGGGGCACTGGAGACCCAGTACTTC. This gives the protein CATRRGALETQYF.

The V gene is TRBV7-6, the J gene TRBJ2-7, with TRBD1 matching over 7 bases. Germline trimming cut 5 bases from V and 6 bases from J; bases unmatched to any gene: 16. From germline, CDR1 is SGHVS and CDR2 FNYEAQ. This CDR3 comprises 16 residues. The CDR3: CASSLMTGIITVEQYF. DNA for the CDR3: TGTGCCAGCAGCCTAATGACAGGGATTATAACCGTCGAGCAGTACTTC.

This rearrangement joins TRBV2 to TRBJ2-2, with 12 bases matching TRBD2. There are 16 residues in the CDR3. The germline gives CDR1 SNHLY, CDR2 FYNNEI. V was clipped by 5 bases and J by 1 base; unmatched bases: 2. This CDR3 is CASSSTSGGNTGELFF. CDR3 bases: TGTGCCAGCAGTTCGACTAGCGGGGGGAACACCGGGGAGCTGTTTTTT.

As for this clone: The same CDR3 is also encoded by other DNA sequences in this sample. The V call is TRBV5-1, the J call TRBJ1-1, with a possible D match to TRBD1 (6 bases). With 0 bases removed from V and 3 bases from J, the gap between germline ends came to 9 bases. The length of the CDR3 is 14 residues. CDR1 is SGHRS and CDR2 is YFSETQ in the germline V gene. The CDR3 nucleotides are TGCGCCAGCAGCTTGGCCGCAGGGGACACTGAAGCTTTCTTT. Its protein product is CASSLAAGDTEAFF.

The rearrangement uses TRBV29-1 and TRBJ1-6, with 10 bases matching TRBD1. V shed 8 bases and J 6 bases; nucleotides not matched to a gene: 4. This CDR3 is 13 amino acids long. Germline V gene lookup returns CDR1 SQVTM and CDR2 ANQGSEA. CDR3 nucleotides: TGCAGCATTCGGACAGGGGGTAATTCACCCCTCCACTTT. As protein: CSIRTGGNSPLHF.

The chain combines TRBV2 with TRBJ1-1; a possible D gene is TRBD1 (5 bases). This CDR3 comprises 14 residues. The ends were cut back, 7 bases at V and 1 base at J, with 13 bases in the middle. CDR1 is SNHLY, CDR2 FYNNEI, per germline. In DNA form, the CDR3 reads TGTGCCAGCACTCCCGCGGGGCCGAACACTGAAGCTTTCTTT. Its protein is CASTPAGPNTEAFF.

V is TRBV5-6 and J is TRBJ2-7; D gene ambiguous. This CDR3 is built from 14 residues. V lost 7 bases to trimming and J lost 2 bases, with 16 bases between them. CDR1 is SGHDT and CDR2 is YYEEEE in the germline V gene. The DNA for the CDR3 is TGTGCCAGCGGCGAAGAGCTAGGCGCCTACGAGCAGTACTTC. It yields the protein CASGEELGAYEQYF.

The chain employs TRBV5-6 and TRBJ1-6, with D possibly being TRBD1 (5 bases). Per germline, CDR1 SGHDT and CDR2 YYEEEE. Trimming took off 0 bases at V and 10 bases at J, with 11 bases between the two ends. The CDR3 contains 14 residues. DNA for the CDR3: TGTGCCAGCAGCTTGGAAGGGGTACAGTCACCCCTCCACTTT. It encodes CASSLEGVQSPLHF.

This clone was counted a few times. The V call is TRBV7-8, the J call TRBJ1-5; the D is unclear. V shed 2 bases and J shed 1 base, with 3 bases lying between them. Germline-derived CDR1 and CDR2 are SGHVS and FQNEAQ. The CDR3 extends over 13 amino acids. The CDR3 reads CASSLLSNQPQHF. The CDR3 DNA reads as TGTGCCAGCAGCTTACTCAGCAATCAGCCCCAGCATTTT. The whole variable domain, remainder taken from reference TRBV7-8 and TRBJ1-5, is GAGVSQSPRYKVAKRGQDVALRCDPISGHVSLFWYQQALGQGPEFLTYFQNEAQLDKSGLPSDRFFAERPEGSVSTLKIQRTQQEDSAVYLCASSLLSNQPQHFGDGTRLSIL.

CDR3 coding DNA: TGTGCCAGCAGGGGGGAGAGAGAGGGAGGCTATGGCTACACCTTC. Its translation is CASRGEREGGYGYTF. The chain uses TRBV25-1 and TRBJ1-2, with a weak D call TRBD1 (5 bases). Deletions cut 6 bases from V and 4 bases from J, with 18 bases between. CDR3 length: 15 amino acids. Germline V gene data show CDR1 as MGHDK and CDR2 as SYGVNS.

The chain uses TRBV6-1 and TRBJ2-7; a possible D gene is TRBD1 (6 bases). CDR3 length: 16 amino acids. Trimming pared 0 bases from V and 4 bases from J, leaving 16 bases between. Germline values: CDR1 MNHNS, CDR2 SASEGT. The CDR3 DNA follows: TGTGCCAGCAGTGAAGCGTGGGGGCTGGCGCCGTACGAGCAGTACTTC. It translates to CASSEAWGLAPYEQYF.

The chain couples TRBV3-1 (or the pseudogene TRBV3-2) to TRBJ2-5, with 10 nucleotides matching TRBD2. In germline, CDR1 is LGHDT, CDR2 YNNKEL (reference sequence). The CDR3 runs to 16 residues. The ends lost 3 bases at V and 5 bases at J; junction bases unmatched: 9. Here the CDR3 reads CASSHGLAALGETQYF. The DNA for the CDR3 is TGTGCCAGCAGCCATGGACTAGCGGCTTTAGGGGAGACCCAGTACTTC.

This chain connects TRBV25-1 to TRBJ2-2; D is perhaps TRBD1 (6 bases). Looked up from germline, CDR1 is MGHDK and CDR2 is SYGVNS. This CDR3 has 16 residues. V was pared by 4 bases and J by 3 bases, with 15 bases between. The DNA of the CDR3 is TGTGCCAGCAGTGTAAGGAGTCAGGGGTACACCGGGGAGCTGTTTTTT. It codes for CASSVRSQGYTGELFF. The entire variable domain, with the rest obtained from reference TRBV25-1 and TRBJ2-2, is as follows: EADIYQTPRYLVIGTGKKITLECSQTMGHDKMYWYQQDPGMELHLIHYSYGVNSTEKGDLSSESTVSRIRTEHFPLTLESARPSHTSQYLCASSVRSQGYTGELFFGEGSRLTVL.